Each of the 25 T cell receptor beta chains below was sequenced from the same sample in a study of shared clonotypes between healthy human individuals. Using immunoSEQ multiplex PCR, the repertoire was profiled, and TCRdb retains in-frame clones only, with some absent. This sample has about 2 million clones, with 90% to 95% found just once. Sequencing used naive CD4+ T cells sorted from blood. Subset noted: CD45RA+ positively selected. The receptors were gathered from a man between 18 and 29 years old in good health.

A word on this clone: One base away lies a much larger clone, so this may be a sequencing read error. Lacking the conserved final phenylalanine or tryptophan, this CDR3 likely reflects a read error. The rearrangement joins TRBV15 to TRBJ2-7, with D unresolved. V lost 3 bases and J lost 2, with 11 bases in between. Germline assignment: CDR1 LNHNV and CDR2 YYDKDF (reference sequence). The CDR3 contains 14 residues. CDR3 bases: TGTGCCACCAGCAGTCCGGACCCACCCTACGAGCAGTACTCC. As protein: CATSSPDPPYEQYS.

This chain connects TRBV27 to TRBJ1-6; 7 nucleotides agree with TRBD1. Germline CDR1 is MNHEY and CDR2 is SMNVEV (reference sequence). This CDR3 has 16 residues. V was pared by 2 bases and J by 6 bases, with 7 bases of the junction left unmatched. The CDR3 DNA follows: TGTGCCAGCAGTTTAGATCCAGGGGGTTCTAATTCACCCCTCCACTTT. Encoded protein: CASSLDPGGSNSPLHF.

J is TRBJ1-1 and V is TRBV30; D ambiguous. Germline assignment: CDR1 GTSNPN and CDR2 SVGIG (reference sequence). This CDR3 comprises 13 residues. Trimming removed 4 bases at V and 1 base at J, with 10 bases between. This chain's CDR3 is CAWTIGWNTEAFF. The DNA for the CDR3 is TGTGCCTGGACAATAGGGTGGAACACTGAAGCTTTCTTT.

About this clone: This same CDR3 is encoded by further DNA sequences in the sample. CDR3 protein: CASSRQGEAFF. CDR3 DNA: TGTGCCAGCAGCCGACAGGGTGAAGCTTTCTTT. V gene TRBV6-5 combines with J gene TRBJ1-1, with TRBD1 matching over 7 bases. From germline, CDR1 is MNHEY and CDR2 SVGAGI. The CDR3 runs to 11 residues. The V gene end was trimmed by 6 bases and the J gene end by 7 bases; junction bases not matched to a gene: 2.

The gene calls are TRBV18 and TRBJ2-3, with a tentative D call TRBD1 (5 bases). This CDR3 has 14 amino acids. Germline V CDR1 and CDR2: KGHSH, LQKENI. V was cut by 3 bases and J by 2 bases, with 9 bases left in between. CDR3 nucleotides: TGTGCCAGCTCACCGACAGCTGTCACAGATACGCAGTATTTT. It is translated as CASSPTAVTDTQYF.

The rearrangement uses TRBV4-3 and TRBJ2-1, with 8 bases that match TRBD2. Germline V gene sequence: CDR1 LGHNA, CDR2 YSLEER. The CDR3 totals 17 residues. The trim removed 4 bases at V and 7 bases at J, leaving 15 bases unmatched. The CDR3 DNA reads TGCGCCAGCAGCCTAAGATCCGGACTAGCTAGAAATAATGAGCAGTTCTTC. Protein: CASSLRSGLARNNEQFF.

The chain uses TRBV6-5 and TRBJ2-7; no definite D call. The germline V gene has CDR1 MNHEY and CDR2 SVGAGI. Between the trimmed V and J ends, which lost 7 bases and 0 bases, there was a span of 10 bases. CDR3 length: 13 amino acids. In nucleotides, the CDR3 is TGTGCCAGCAACCCCCGTTACTCCTACGAGCAGTACTTC. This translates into CASNPRYSYEQYF.

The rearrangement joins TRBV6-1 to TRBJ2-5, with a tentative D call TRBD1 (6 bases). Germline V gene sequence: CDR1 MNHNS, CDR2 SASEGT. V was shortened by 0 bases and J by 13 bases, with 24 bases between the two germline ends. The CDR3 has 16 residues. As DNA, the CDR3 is TGTGCCAGCAGTGAAGCGCGAAGGCTCCTTGGGGGCGCGGGGTACTTC. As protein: CASSEARRLLGGAGYF.

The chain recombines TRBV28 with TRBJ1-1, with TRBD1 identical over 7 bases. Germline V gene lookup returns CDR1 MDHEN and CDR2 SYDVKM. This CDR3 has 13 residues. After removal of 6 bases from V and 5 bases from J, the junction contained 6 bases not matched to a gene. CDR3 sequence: CASRGQGETEAFF. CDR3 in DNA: TGTGCCAGCAGGGGTCAGGGGGAGACTGAAGCTTTCTTT.

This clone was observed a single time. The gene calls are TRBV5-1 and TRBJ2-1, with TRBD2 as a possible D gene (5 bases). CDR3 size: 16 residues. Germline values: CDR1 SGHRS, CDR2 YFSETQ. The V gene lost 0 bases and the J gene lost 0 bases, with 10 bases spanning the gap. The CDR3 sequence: CASSLGGSPSYNEQFF. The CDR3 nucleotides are TGCGCCAGCAGCTTGGGTGGGAGCCCCTCCTACAATGAGCAGTTCTTC.

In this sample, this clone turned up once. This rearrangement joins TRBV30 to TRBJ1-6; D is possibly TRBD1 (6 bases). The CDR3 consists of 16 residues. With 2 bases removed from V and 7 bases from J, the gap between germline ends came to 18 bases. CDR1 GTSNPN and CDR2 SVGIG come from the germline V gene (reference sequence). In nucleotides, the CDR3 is TGTGCCTGGAGTCAAAATCCGGGACACCGAAATTCACCCCTCCACTTT. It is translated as CAWSQNPGHRNSPLHF. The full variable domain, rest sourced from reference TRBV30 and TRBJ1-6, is SQTIHQWPATLVQPVGSPLSLECTVEGTSNPNLYWYRQAAGRGLQLLFYSVGIGQISSEVPQNLSASRPQDRQFILSSKKLLLSDSGFYLCAWSQNPGHRNSPLHFGNGTRLTVT.

The CDR3 DNA reads as TGTGCCAGTACGAACGGGGAACTAGCCAAAAACATTCAGTACTTC. As protein: CASTNGELAKNIQYF. The chain joins TRBV19 to TRBJ2-4; weak D call: TRBD2 (5 bases). The V gene's germline CDR1 is LNHDA and CDR2 SQIVND (reference sequence). This CDR3 has 15 amino acids. V dropped 7 bases and J dropped 0 bases, with 13 bases sitting between them. The full variable domain, in which reference TRBV19 and TRBJ2-4 provide the parts outside the CDR3, is DGGITQSPKYLFRKEGQNVTLSCEQNLNHDAMYWYRQDPGQGLRLIYYSQIVNDFQKGDIAEGYSVSREKKESFPLTVTSAQKNPTAFYLCASTNGELAKNIQYFGAGTRLSVL.

The CDR3 bases are TGTGCCAGCAGTGCGGCCTTACAGGGGGCGCAGGGTGGCTACACCTTC. Amino acid sequence: CASSAALQGAQGGYTF. This rearrangement joins TRBV6-4 to TRBJ1-2, with 9 nucleotides matching TRBD1. The CDR3 consists of 16 residues. Germline V gene sequence: CDR1 MRHNA, CDR2 SNTAGT. The J segment lost 7 bases and the V segment lost 4 bases, leaving 13 bases of the junction unmatched.

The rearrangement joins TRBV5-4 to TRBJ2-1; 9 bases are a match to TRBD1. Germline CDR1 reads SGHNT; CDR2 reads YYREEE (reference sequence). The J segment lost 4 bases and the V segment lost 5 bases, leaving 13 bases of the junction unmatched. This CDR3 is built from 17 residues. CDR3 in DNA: TGTGCCAGCAGACAGGGGGCGACTACCCAAGCTTACAATGAGCAGTTCTTC. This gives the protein CASRQGATTQAYNEQFF.

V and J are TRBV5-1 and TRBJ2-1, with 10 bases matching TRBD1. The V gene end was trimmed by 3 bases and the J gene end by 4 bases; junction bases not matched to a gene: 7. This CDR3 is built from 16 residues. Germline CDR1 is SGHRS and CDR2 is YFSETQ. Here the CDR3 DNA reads TGCGCCAGCAGCTCTCACCGGGACAGGGGATACAATGAGCAGTTCTTC. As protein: CASSSHRDRGYNEQFF. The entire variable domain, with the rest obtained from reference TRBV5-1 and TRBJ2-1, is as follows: KAGVTQTPRYLIKTRGQQVTLSCSPISGHRSVSWYQQTPGQGLQFLFEYFSETQRNKGNFPGRFSGRQFSNSRSEMNVSTLELGDSALYLCASSSHRDRGYNEQFFGPGTRLTVL.

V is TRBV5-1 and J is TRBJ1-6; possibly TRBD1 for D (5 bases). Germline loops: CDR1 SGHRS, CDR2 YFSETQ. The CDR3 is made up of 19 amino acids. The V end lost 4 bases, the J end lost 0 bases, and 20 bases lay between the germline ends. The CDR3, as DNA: TGCGCCAGCAGCGTGGGTAAGGGGAACAAAAGCTCCTATAATTCACCCCTCCACTTT. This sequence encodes CASSVGKGNKSSYNSPLHF.

CDR3 sequence: CASSPTPAGTGTYEQYF. CDR3 nucleotide sequence: TGCGCCAGCAGCCCGACCCCCGCCGGGACAGGCACCTACGAGCAGTACTTC. The genes are TRBV5-1 and TRBJ2-7; 8 nucleotides match TRBD1. J gave up 2 bases and V 4 bases, and 14 bases lay outside the gene matches. CDR1 and CDR2 (germline): SGHRS, YFSETQ. The CDR3 is made up of 17 amino acids.

CDR3 sequence: CAISVTGADTEAFF. The CDR3 DNA is TGTGCCATCAGTGTGACAGGGGCGGACACTGAAGCTTTCTTT. The gene calls are TRBV10-3 and TRBJ1-1, with 8 bases identical to TRBD1. This CDR3 is built from 14 residues. The junction had 4 bases not matched to a gene; V was cut back by 4 bases and J by 3 bases. From germline, CDR1 is ENHRY and CDR2 SYGVKD.

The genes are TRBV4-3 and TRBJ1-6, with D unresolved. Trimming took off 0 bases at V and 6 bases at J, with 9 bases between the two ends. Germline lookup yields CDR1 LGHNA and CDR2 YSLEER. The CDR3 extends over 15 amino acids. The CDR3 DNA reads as TGCGCCAGCAGCCAAGAAAGCGGGATTAATTCACCCCTCCACTTT. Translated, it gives CASSQESGINSPLHF.

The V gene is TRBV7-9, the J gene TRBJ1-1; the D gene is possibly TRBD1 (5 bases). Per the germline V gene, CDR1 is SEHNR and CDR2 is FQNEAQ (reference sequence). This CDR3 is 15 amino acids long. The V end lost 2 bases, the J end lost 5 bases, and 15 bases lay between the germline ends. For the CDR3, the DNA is TGTGCCAGCAGCTTATCGTCCGTGGCAGGGACTGAAGCTTTCTTT. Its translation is CASSLSSVAGTEAFF.

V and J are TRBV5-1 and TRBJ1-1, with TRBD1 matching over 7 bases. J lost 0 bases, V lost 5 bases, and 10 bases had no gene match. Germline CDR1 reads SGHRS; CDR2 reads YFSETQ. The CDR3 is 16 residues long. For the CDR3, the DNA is TGCGCCAGCAGATCACAATCCGGGACAGTGAACACTGAAGCTTTCTTT. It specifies CASRSQSGTVNTEAFF.

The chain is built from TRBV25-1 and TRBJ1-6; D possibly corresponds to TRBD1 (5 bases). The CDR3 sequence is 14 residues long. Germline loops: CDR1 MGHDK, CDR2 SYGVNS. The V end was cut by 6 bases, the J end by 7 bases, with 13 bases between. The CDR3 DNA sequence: TGTGCCAGCAGCTCTGACAGATTAAATTCACCCCTCCACTTT. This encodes CASSSDRLNSPLHF.

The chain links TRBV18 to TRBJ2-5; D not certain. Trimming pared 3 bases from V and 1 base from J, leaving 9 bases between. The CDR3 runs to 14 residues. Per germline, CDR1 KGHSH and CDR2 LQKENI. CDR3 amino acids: CASSPIESQETQYF. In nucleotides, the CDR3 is TGTGCCAGCTCACCTATTGAGAGCCAAGAGACCCAGTACTTC.

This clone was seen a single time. The CDR3 nucleotides read TGTGCCAGCAGACGTACTAGCGGAGGTTTCACAGATACGCAGTATTTT. Amino acid sequence: CASRRTSGGFTDTQYF. V and J are TRBV25-1 and TRBJ2-3; 8 nucleotides match TRBD2. The ends lost 6 bases at V and 2 bases at J; junction bases unmatched: 10. Germline values: CDR1 MGHDK, CDR2 SYGVNS. This CDR3 is built from 16 residues.

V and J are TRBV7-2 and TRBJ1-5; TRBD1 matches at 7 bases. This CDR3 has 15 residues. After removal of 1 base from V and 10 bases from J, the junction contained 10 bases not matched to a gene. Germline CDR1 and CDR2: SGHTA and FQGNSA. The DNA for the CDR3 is TGTGCCAGCAGCTTAGGGTCCGAGGGGGCCGGCCCCCAGCATTTT. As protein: CASSLGSEGAGPQHF.